Sequencing of this T cell receptor (beta chain) was carried out in a study of Graves' ophthalmopathy and Graves' hyperthyroidism. Study-level points and caveats: Stable hyperthyroidism and ophthalmopathy were told apart by a 13-signature model, which achieved about 88% sensitivity and approximately 82% specificity.

Amplified material comprised TCR beta CDR3 regions derived from RNA transcripts. A first-round RT-PCR used HTBI primers, followed by a second-round multiplex PCR. Via MiXCR, TCRdb re-called the multiplex PCR reads, giving one row per CDR3 protein. The table includes about 740,000 distinct CDR3 sequences, roughly 40% detected once. None of the included patients had other autoimmune diseases, uncontrolled infections, pregnancy or lactation, as these led to exclusion. The CDR3 runs to 12 residues. V lost 4 bases and J lost 9; bases outside the gene matches: 7. Germline V gives CDR1 SQVTM, CDR2 ANQGSEA. A remark on this clonotype: The antigen is undetermined.

Material: peripheral blood. This receptor was obtained from an adult man with Graves' ophthalmopathy. The chain carries TRBV29-1 and TRBJ2-5, with 8 nucleotides matching TRBD1. In nucleotides, the CDR3 is TGCAGCGTTGGGACAGGGAATCAGCCCCAGTACTTC. Its translation is CSVGTGNQPQYF.